Shown below are 21 T cell receptor beta chains from a single sample sequenced in a study of blood T cell repertoires in COVID-19. The protocol was immunoSEQ multiplex PCR, while the TCRdb copy is restricted to in-frame clones and leaves out a portion. The sample records fewer than 300,000 clones, 70% to 90% being singletons. Sequencing was carried out using peripheral blood. All receptors come from a man between 18 and 35 years old with active or convalescent COVID-19.

CDR3 amino acids: CASSFGTGLNTEAFF. The CDR3 DNA is TGTGCCAGCAGTTTCGGGACAGGGCTGAACACTGAAGCTTTCTTT. The chain couples TRBV6-2 or TRBV6-3 to TRBJ1-1; 9 bases are shared with TRBD1. The V gene's germline CDR1 is MNHEY and CDR2 SVGEGT. V was pared by 4 bases and J by 0 bases, with 3 bases of the junction left unmatched. CDR3 length: 15 amino acids.

The chain links TRBV25-1 to TRBJ2-5; a possible D gene is TRBD1 (5 bases). Germline CDR1 and CDR2: MGHDK and SYGVNS. V gave up 6 bases and J gave up 2 bases, with 7 bases separating them. CDR3 length: 12 amino acids. The CDR3 coding sequence is TGTGCCAGCAGAAGACAGCAAGAGACCCAGTACTTC. Protein product: CASRRQQETQYF.

This sequence joins TRBV7-2 and TRBJ1-5; D may be TRBD1 (5 bases). From germline, CDR1 is SGHTA and CDR2 FQGNSA. Trimming took 4 bases from V and 4 from J, leaving 17 bases between them. The CDR3 is 16 residues long. CDR3 DNA sequence: TGTGCCAGCAGCTCCCCTTCAGGGTTACCTAATCAGCCCCAGCATTTT. It yields the protein CASSSPSGLPNQPQHF.

The gene calls are TRBV18 and TRBJ2-1; the match to TRBD1 covers 9 bases. The CDR3 extends over 16 amino acids. CDR1 KGHSH and CDR2 LQKENI come from the germline V gene. The junction had 4 bases not matched to a gene; V was cut back by 0 bases and J by 4 bases. The CDR3: CASSPPSGTGYNEQFF. The CDR3 DNA is TGTGCCAGCTCACCACCTTCCGGGACAGGGTACAATGAGCAGTTCTTC.

The chain is built from TRBV27 and TRBJ2-5, with 11 bases fitting TRBD1. The germline gives CDR1 MNHEY, CDR2 SMNVEV (reference sequence). CDR3 length equals 15 residues. J was trimmed by 5 bases and V by 5 bases; bases with no gene match: 7. The CDR3 DNA follows: TGTGCCAGCAGTAACCGGGACAGGGGGAGCGAGACCCAGTACTTC. This codes for CASSNRDRGSETQYF.

The rearrangement links TRBV2 to TRBJ2-2, with 11 bases lining up with TRBD1. After removal of 7 bases from V and 4 bases from J, the junction contained 2 bases not matched to a gene. This CDR3 is 14 amino acids long. Germline V lookup: CDR1 SNHLY, CDR2 FYNNEI. The DNA of the CDR3 is TGTGCCAGCAAGGACAGGGGGCCCACCGGGGAGCTGTTTTTT. Protein sequence: CASKDRGPTGELFF.

The DNA of the CDR3 is TGTGCCAGCAGCGTAGGATCCGGGTTGGAGACCCAGTACTTC. Translation: CASSVGSGLETQYF. The V and J genes are TRBV9 and TRBJ2-5, with D unresolved. CDR1 is SGDLS, CDR2 YYNGEE, per germline. V was cut by 0 bases and J by 5 bases, with 11 bases left in between. The CDR3 extends over 14 amino acids.

The chain links TRBV5-6 to TRBJ2-5; 7 bases line up with TRBD1. The CDR3 extends over 18 amino acids. After removal of 1 base from V and 1 base from J, the junction contained 13 bases not matched to a gene. Germline loops: CDR1 SGHDT, CDR2 YYEEEE. The CDR3, as DNA: TGTGCCAGCAGCTTGAGGTTTAAGGGGGCAGTCATCCAAGAGACCCAGTACTTC. It is translated as CASSLRFKGAVIQETQYF.

V is TRBV11-2 and J is TRBJ2-7; 9 bases are a match to TRBD1. The CDR3 contains 16 residues. Germline loops: CDR1 SGHAT, CDR2 FQNNGV. The junction had 5 bases not matched to a gene; V was cut back by 1 base and J by 1 base. CDR3 nucleotides: TGTGCCAGCAGCTTAGGTCCGGGACAGGGTTCCTACGAGCAGTACTTC. This encodes CASSLGPGQGSYEQYF.

The genes are TRBV7-8 and TRBJ1-3; the match to TRBD1 covers 8 bases. The CDR3 covers 15 residues. The germline V gene has CDR1 SGHVS and CDR2 FQNEAQ. V shed 3 bases, J shed 2 bases, and the junction held 3 bases outside the gene matches. Here the CDR3 reads CASSFRTGTGNTIYF. In nucleotides, the CDR3 is TGTGCCAGCAGCTTCAGGACAGGGACTGGAAACACCATATATTTT.

The chain carries TRBV3-1 (or the pseudogene TRBV3-2) and TRBJ2-7, with TRBD2 identical over 9 bases. The J segment lost 3 bases and the V segment lost 4 bases, leaving 16 bases of the junction unmatched. This CDR3 has 18 amino acids. CDR1 is LGHDT and CDR2 is YNNKEL in the germline V gene (reference sequence). The CDR3 spells CASSPLRVRGGRSYEQYF. The DNA of the CDR3 is TGTGCCAGCAGCCCGCTAAGGGTGCGGGGGGGAAGGAGCTACGAGCAGTACTTC.

This chain connects TRBV5-1 to TRBJ2-1; 7 bases match TRBD2. The CDR3 covers 15 residues. Trimming at V came to 0 bases and at J to 4 bases, leaving 4 bases not matched to a gene. Germline V gene lookup returns CDR1 SGHRS and CDR2 YFSETQ. The CDR3 sequence is CASSLVSSGYNEQFF. In DNA, the CDR3 is TGCGCCAGCAGCTTGGTGTCTAGCGGTTACAATGAGCAGTTCTTC.

The chain joins TRBV12-5 to TRBJ2-3; D unresolved. V was shortened by 1 base and J by 4 bases, with 3 bases between the two germline ends. Germline CDR1 LGHNT, CDR2 FRNRAP. The CDR3 runs 12 residues. Here the CDR3 reads CASGLAADTQYF. The CDR3 DNA reads as TGTGCTAGTGGTTTGGCAGCAGATACGCAGTATTTT.

V is TRBV2 and J is TRBJ1-2; TRBD1 aligns across 8 bases. The germline CDR1 and CDR2 sequences are SNHLY and FYNNEI. The trim removed 4 bases at V and 1 base at J, leaving 5 bases unmatched. The CDR3 has 15 amino acids. The CDR3, as DNA: TGTGCCAGCAGTGGGGGGACAGGAGATAACTATGGCTACACCTTC. Translation: CASSGGTGDNYGYTF.

This clone appeared a single time. The rearrangement links TRBV3-1 (or the pseudogene TRBV3-2) to TRBJ2-5; 9 bases map to TRBD1. Germline CDR1 reads LGHDT; CDR2 reads YNNKEL (reference sequence). The J segment lost 5 bases and the V segment lost 0 bases, leaving 4 bases of the junction unmatched. There are 15 residues in the CDR3. CDR3 sequence (DNA): TGTGCCAGCAGCCAAGATACAGGGGGCGCGGAGACCCAGTACTTC. Translated: CASSQDTGGAETQYF.

The sample holds one count of this clone. This same CDR3 is encoded by further DNA sequences in the sample. V usage is TRBV4-1 and J usage is TRBJ2-1; 10 positions agree with TRBD1. Losses at the gene ends were 1 base for V and 7 bases for J; bases not matched to a gene: 7. In germline, CDR1 is MGHRA, CDR2 YSYEKL. This CDR3 contains 16 residues. The CDR3 nucleotides are TGCGCCAGCAGCCAAGTTCCGGGACAGGGGTCAAATGAGCAGTTCTTC. This sequence encodes CASSQVPGQGSNEQFF.

The CDR3, as DNA: TGCGCCAGCAGCACCGCCAAGGGGGCCTACGAGCAGTACTTC. Amino acid sequence: CASSTAKGAYEQYF. The J gene is TRBJ2-7, the V gene TRBV5-1, with a tentative D call TRBD1 (6 bases). The CDR3 has 14 amino acids. CDR1 and CDR2 (germline): SGHRS, YFSETQ. The germline V and J ends were trimmed by 4 bases and 2 bases, with 13 bases remaining between them.

The chain is built from TRBV12-3 or TRBV12-4 and TRBJ2-7; D not resolved. There are 10 residues in the CDR3. Trimming shortened V by 6 bases and J by 3 bases, and 3 bases separated the two germline ends. The CDR3 DNA reads TGTGCCAGCAGCATCTACGAGCAGTACTTC. Encoded protein: CASSIYEQYF.

This chain connects TRBV19 to TRBJ2-5, with D perhaps matching TRBD1 (6 bases). CDR3 length: 14 amino acids. From germline, CDR1 is LNHDA and CDR2 SQIVND (reference sequence). V was cut by 5 bases and J by 5 bases, with 15 bases left in between. CDR3 in DNA: TGTGCCAGTAGTCTAGCTGCAAGGGGGGAGACCCAGTACTTC. Translating it yields CASSLAARGETQYF.

This clone was counted once. The chain links TRBV4-2 to TRBJ2-3; 8 bases are shared with TRBD1. V shed 0 bases, J shed 3 bases, and the junction held 2 bases outside the gene matches. The CDR3 length is 15 residues. Per the germline V gene, CDR1 is LGHNA and CDR2 is YNFKEQ. The DNA for the CDR3 is TGTGCCAGCAGCCAAGAGGACAGGGCAACAGATACGCAGTATTTT. Translated, it gives CASSQEDRATDTQYF.

The chain has TRBV5-4 and TRBJ1-1, with 8 bases fitting TRBD1. The J segment lost 5 bases and the V segment lost 4 bases, leaving 7 bases of the junction unmatched. CDR1 is SGHNT, CDR2 YYREEE, per germline (reference sequence). The CDR3 is made up of 14 amino acids. CDR3 bases: TGTGCCAGCAGCCCCGACAGGGGAGGGACTGAAGCTTTCTTT. Its translation is CASSPDRGGTEAFF.